The sequence of this T cell receptor beta chain was determined in a study of T cell changes during pregnancy in multiple sclerosis. This CDR3 region has 13 residues. Trimming pared 0 bases from V and 5 bases from J, leaving 8 bases between. Germline CDR1 is KGHSH and CDR2 is LQKENI. This table comes from immunoSEQ multiplex PCR, and its TCRdb copy is limited to in-frame clones, with some not included. The table shows 57,000 or so clones, with 91% occurring only once. The chain joins TRBV18 to TRBJ2-7; TRBD2 is a possible D gene (5 bases). The receptor comes from a female donor in good health, enrolled as a control in a pregnancy study. The source was peripheral blood, collected after pregnancy. The CDR3 bases are TGTGCCAGCTCACCACCGGCGGGCGACGAGCAGTACTTC. This codes for CASSPPAGDEQYF.